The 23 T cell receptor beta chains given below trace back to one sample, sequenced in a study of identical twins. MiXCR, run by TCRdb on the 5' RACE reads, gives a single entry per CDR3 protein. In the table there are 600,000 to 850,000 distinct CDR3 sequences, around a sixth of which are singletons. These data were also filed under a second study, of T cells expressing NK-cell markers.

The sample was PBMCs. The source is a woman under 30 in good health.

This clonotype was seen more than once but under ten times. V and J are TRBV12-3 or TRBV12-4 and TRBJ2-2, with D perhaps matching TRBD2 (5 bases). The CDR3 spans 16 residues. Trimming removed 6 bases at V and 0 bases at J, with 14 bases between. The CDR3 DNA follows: TGTGCCAGCAGCCCTAAGGTCGGGGCGAACACCGGGGAGCTGTTTTTT. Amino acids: CASSPKVGANTGELFF.

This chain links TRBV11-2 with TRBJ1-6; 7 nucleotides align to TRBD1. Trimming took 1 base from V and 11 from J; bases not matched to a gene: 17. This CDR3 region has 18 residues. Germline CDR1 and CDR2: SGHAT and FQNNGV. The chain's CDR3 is CASSLVAAGGLGVPPLHF. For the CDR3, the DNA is TGTGCCAGCAGCTTAGTAGCGGCAGGGGGTTTGGGCGTCCCACCCCTCCACTTT.

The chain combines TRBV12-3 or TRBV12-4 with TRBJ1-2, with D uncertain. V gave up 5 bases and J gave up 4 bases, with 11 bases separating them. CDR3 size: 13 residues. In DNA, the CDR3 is TGTGCCAGCAGTCCCATTGACGGCTATGGCTACACCTTC. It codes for CASSPIDGYGYTF.

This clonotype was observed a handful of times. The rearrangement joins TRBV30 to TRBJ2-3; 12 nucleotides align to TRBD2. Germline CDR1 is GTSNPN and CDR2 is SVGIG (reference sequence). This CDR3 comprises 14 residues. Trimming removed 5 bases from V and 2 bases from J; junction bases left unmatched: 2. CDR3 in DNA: TGTGCCTGGGGACTAGCGGGGACCACAGATACGCAGTATTTT. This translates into CAWGLAGTTDTQYF.

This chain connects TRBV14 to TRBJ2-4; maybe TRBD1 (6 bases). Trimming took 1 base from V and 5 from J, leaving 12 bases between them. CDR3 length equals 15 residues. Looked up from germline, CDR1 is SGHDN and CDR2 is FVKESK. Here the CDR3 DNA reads TGTGCCAGCAGCCAAGGAACAGGGACCCAAAACATTCAGTACTTC. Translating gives CASSQGTGTQNIQYF.

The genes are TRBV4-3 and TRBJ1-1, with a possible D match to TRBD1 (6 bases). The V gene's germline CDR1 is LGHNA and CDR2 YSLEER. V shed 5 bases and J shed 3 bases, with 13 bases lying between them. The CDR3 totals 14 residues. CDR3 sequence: CASSAQGLYTEAFF. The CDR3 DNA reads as TGCGCCAGCAGCGCCCAGGGGTTATACACTGAAGCTTTCTTT.

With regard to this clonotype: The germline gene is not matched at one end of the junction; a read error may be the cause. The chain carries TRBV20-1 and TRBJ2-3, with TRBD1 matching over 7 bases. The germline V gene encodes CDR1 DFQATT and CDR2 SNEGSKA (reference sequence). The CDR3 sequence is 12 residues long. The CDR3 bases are TGCAGCGCTAAAGGGGGCGCAGATACGCAGTATTTT. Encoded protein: CSAKGGADTQYF.

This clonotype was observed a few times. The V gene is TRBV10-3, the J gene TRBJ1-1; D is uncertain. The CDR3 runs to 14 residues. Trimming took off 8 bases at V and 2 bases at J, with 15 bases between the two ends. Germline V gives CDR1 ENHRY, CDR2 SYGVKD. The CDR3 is CAIGRGGFNTEAFF. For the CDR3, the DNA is TGTGCCATCGGACGGGGAGGGTTCAACACTGAAGCTTTCTTT.

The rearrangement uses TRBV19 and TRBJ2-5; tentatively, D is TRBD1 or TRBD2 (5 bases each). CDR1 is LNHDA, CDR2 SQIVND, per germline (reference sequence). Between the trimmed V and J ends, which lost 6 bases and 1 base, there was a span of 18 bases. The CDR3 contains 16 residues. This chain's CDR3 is CASSRQPSGTQETQYF. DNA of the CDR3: TGTGCCAGTAGCCGCCAACCTTCAGGGACCCAAGAGACCCAGTACTTC.

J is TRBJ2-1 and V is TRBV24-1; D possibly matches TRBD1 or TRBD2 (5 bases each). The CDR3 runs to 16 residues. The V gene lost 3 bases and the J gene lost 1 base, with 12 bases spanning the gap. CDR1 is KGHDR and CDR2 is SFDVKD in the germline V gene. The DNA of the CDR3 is TGTGCCACCAGTGATGGGACCCGCGGGTCCTACAATGAGCAGTTCTTC. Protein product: CATSDGTRGSYNEQFF.

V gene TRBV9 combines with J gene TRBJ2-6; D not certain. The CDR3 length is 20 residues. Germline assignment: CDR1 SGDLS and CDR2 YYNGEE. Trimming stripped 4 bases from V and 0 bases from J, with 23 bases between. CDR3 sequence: CASSKNGVPFSSSGANVLTF. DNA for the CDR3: TGTGCCAGCAGCAAAAATGGGGTCCCTTTCTCTAGCTCTGGGGCCAACGTCCTGACTTTC.

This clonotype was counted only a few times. The CDR3 sequence: CAISERWDQPQHF. CDR3 coding DNA: TGTGCCATCAGTGAGCGTTGGGACCAGCCCCAGCATTTT. The J gene is TRBJ1-5, the V gene TRBV10-3; D is perhaps TRBD1 (5 bases). The CDR3 consists of 13 residues. V lost 2 bases and J lost 7, with 9 bases in between. Germline lookup yields CDR1 ENHRY and CDR2 SYGVKD.

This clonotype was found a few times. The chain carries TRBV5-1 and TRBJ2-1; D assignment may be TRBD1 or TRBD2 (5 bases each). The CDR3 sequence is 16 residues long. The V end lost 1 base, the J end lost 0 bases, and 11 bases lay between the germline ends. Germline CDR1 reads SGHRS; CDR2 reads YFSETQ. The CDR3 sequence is CASSLLATDSYNEQFF. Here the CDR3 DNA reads TGCGCCAGCAGCTTGTTAGCGACAGACTCCTACAATGAGCAGTTCTTC.

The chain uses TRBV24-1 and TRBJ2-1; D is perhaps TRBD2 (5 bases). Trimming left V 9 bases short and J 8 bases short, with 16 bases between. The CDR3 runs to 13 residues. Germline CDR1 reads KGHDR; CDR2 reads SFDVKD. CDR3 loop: CATLLGGLDEQFF. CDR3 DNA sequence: TGTGCCACCCTTTTAGGAGGTCTCGATGAGCAGTTCTTC.

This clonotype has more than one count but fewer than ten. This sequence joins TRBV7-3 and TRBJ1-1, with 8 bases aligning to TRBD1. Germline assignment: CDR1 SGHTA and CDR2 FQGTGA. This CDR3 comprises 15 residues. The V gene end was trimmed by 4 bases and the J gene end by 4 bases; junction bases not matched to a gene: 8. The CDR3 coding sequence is TGTGCCAGCAGCTCAAGTGGACAGGGAGCCACTGAAGCTTTCTTT. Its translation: CASSSSGQGATEAFF.

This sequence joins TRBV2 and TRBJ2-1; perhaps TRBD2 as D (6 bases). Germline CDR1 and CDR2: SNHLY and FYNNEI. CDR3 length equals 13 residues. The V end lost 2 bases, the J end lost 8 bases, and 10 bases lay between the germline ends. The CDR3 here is CASSESLADEQFF. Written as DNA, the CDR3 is TGTGCCAGCAGTGAATCACTAGCCGATGAGCAGTTCTTC.

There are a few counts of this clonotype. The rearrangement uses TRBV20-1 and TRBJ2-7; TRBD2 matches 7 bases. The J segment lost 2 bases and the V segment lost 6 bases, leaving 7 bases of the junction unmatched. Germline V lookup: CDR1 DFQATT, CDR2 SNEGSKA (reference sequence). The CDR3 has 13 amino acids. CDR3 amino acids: CSALGRAPYEQYF. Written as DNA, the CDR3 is TGCAGTGCCTTGGGGAGGGCCCCCTACGAGCAGTACTTC.

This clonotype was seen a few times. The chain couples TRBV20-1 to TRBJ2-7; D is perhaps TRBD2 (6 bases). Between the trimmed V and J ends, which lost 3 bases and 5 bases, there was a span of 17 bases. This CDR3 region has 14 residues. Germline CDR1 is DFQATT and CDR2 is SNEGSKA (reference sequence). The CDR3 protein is CSARGGSSGDEQYF. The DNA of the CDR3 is TGCAGTGCTAGGGGGGGTAGCAGCGGCGACGAGCAGTACTTC.

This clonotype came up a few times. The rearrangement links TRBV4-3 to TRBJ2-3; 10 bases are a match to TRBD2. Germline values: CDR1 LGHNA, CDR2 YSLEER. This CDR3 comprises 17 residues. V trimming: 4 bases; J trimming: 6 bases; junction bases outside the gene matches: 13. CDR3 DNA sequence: TGCGCCAGCAGCCCGCGTCGGGATAGCGGGAGGCGGGATACGCAGTATTTT. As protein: CASSPRRDSGRRDTQYF.

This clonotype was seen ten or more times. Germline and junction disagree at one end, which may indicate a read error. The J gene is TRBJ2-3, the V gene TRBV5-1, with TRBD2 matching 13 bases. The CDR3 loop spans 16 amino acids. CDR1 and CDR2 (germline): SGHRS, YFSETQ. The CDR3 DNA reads TGTGCCAGCAGTCCGGGACTAGCGGGGAGCACAGATACGCAGTATTTT. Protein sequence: CASSPGLAGSTDTQYF.

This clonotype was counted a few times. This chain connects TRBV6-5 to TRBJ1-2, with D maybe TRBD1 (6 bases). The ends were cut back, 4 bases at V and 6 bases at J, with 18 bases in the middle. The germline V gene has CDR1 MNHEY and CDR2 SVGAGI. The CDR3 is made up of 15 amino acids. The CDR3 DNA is TGTGCCAGCAGTTCCGACCCCGAGGGGGTTAATGGCTACACCTTC. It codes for CASSSDPEGVNGYTF.

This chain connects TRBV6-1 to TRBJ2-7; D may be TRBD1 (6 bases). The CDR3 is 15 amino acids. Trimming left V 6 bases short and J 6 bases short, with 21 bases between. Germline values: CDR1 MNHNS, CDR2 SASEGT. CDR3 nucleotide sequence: TGTGCCAGCAGCCAAGAACAGGGAAGCCGCCTCGAGCAGTACTTC. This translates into CASSQEQGSRLEQYF.

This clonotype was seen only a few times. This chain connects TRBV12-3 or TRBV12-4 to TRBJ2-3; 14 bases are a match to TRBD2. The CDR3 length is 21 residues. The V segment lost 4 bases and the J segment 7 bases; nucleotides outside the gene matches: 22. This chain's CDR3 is CASSYGLSRMTGTSGRHTQYF. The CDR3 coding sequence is TGTGCCAGCAGTTACGGGCTCAGCAGGATGACGGGGACTAGCGGGAGACATACGCAGTATTTT.